This TCR beta chain was sequenced during a study of T cells in Graves' hyperthyroidism and ophthalmopathy. Study outcomes and limitations: Classification by a 13 V-J model distinguished ophthalmopathy from stable hyperthyroidism.

The table lists this clonotype with many counts. Antigen: not known. TCR beta CDR3 regions were amplified from RNA transcripts. When the TCR CDR3 underwent first-round RT-PCR, the HTBI primer set was used. TCRdb recomputed calls from the multiplex PCR reads with MiXCR, one row per CDR3 protein. The sample has more than 500,000 distinct CDR3 sequences, 14% to 15% seen once; the top ten hold about 3.9%. The CDR3 has 15 amino acids. V shed 5 bases and J shed 5 bases, with 15 bases lying between them. The TCR was taken from a woman aged 40 to 55 with Graves' ophthalmopathy. Sequencing was performed on blood. V usage is TRBV12-3 or TRBV12-4 and J usage is TRBJ2-2; D call uncertain. CDR3 sequence: CASSQRLGQTGELFF. DNA for the CDR3: TGTGCCAGCAGTCAGAGACTGGGCCAAACCGGGGAGCTGTTTTTT.